This entry lists 32 T cell receptor beta chains sequenced from one sample in a study of blood T cell repertoires in COVID-19 (dated by TCRdb to 2018 to 2020). Libraries were built with the immunoSEQ multiplex PCR assay. TCRdb stores this immuneACCESS table with in-frame sequences only. Part of the clones is absent; in the studies checked, under half of the shortfall reflects unresolved V genes, and no reason is known for the rest. The sample data list some 240,000 clones, and 81% of these were observed just once. The ten largest clones capture 7.5% of the sample. Sample: peripheral blood. The receptors derive from a woman of 80 years or more with COVID-19, enrolled during active disease.

This chain connects TRBV30 to TRBJ1-1, with D possibly TRBD1 on 6 matching bases. CDR3 length: 15 amino acids. V dropped 3 bases and J dropped 2 bases, with 16 bases sitting between them. CDR1 is GTSNPN and CDR2 is SVGIG in the germline V gene (reference sequence). CDR3 sequence reads: CAWRQVNRANTEAFF. The CDR3 DNA reads TGTGCCTGGAGACAGGTGAACAGGGCTAACACTGAAGCTTTCTTT.

The rearrangement joins TRBV30 to TRBJ1-1; perhaps TRBD1 as D (5 bases). CDR1 GTSNPN and CDR2 SVGIG come from the germline V gene (reference sequence). The CDR3 is 14 amino acids. Trimming removed 7 bases at V and 2 bases at J, with 17 bases between. The CDR3 loop is CASSTSTANTEAFF. CDR3 nucleotides: TGTGCCTCATCAACGTCGACAGCAAACACTGAAGCTTTCTTT.

This clone was counted once. The V gene is TRBV2, the J gene TRBJ1-1, with D hard to call. The CDR3 is made up of 14 amino acids. The germline V gene has CDR1 SNHLY and CDR2 FYNNEI. Deletions cut 7 bases from V and 4 bases from J, with 16 bases between. The CDR3 here is CASTSLRIRTEAFF. In nucleotides, the CDR3 is TGTGCCAGCACTTCCCTGAGGATCCGCACTGAAGCTTTCTTT.

This sequence joins TRBV9 and TRBJ2-3; 11 bases map to TRBD2. CDR1 is SGDLS and CDR2 is YYNGEE in the germline V gene. With V trimmed by 3 bases and J by 2 bases, 2 bases remained unmatched. The CDR3 contains 15 residues. The CDR3 coding sequence is TGTGCCAGCAGCGCTAGCGGGAGGTACACAGATACGCAGTATTTT. Amino acids: CASSASGRYTDTQYF.

This clone was observed a few times. The CDR3 nucleotides read TGCGCCAGCAGCTCCCAGGGGAACACTGAAGCTTTCTTT. Translating it yields CASSSQGNTEAFF. The chain combines TRBV5-1 with TRBJ1-1, with D possibly matching TRBD1 (5 bases). CDR1 is SGHRS and CDR2 is YFSETQ in the germline V gene. V shed 3 bases and J shed 1 base, with 7 bases lying between them. The CDR3 has 13 amino acids.

The rearrangement links TRBV5-1 to TRBJ1-1; the D is unclear. There are 14 residues in the CDR3. V lost 1 base and J lost 4, with 11 bases in between. CDR1 is SGHRS, CDR2 YFSETQ, per germline. The CDR3 DNA follows: TGCGCCAGCAGCTTGACTGCCGGCGGCACTGAAGCTTTCTTT. This sequence encodes CASSLTAGGTEAFF.

The chain carries TRBV9 and TRBJ1-2; no clear D. The length of the CDR3 is 15 residues. Germline V gene data show CDR1 as SGDLS and CDR2 as YYNGEE. V lost 2 bases to trimming and J lost 2 bases, with 13 bases between them. CDR3 in DNA: TGTGCCAGCAGCGTGGACTTAACCTCAAACTATGGCTACACCTTC. Translated, it gives CASSVDLTSNYGYTF. The entire variable domain, with the rest obtained from reference TRBV9 and TRBJ1-2, is as follows: DSGVTQTPKHLITATGQRVTLRCSPRSGDLSVYWYQQSLDQGLQFLIQYYNGEERAKGNILERFSAQQFPDLHSELNLSSLELGDSALYFCASSVDLTSNYGYTFGSGTRLTVV.

The V call is TRBV7-9, the J call TRBJ2-3; 13 nucleotides agree with TRBD2. This CDR3 region has 16 residues. The germline V gene has CDR1 SEHNR and CDR2 FQNEAQ (reference sequence). Germline trimming cut 4 bases from V and 7 bases from J; bases unmatched to any gene: 8. CDR3 bases: TGTGCCAGCAGCTCCCGGACTAGCGGGGGCCGGAATACGCAGTATTTT. Amino acids: CASSSRTSGGRNTQYF.

The chain has TRBV7-2 and TRBJ1-6, with a weak D call TRBD1 (5 bases). CDR1 and CDR2 from the germline V gene are SGHTA and FQGNSA. The CDR3 loop spans 15 amino acids. With 1 base removed from V and 5 bases from J, the gap between germline ends came to 9 bases. CDR3 protein: CASSLGGTHNSPLHF. CDR3 nucleotides: TGTGCCAGCAGCTTAGGCGGGACGCATAATTCACCCCTCCACTTT.

The rearrangement joins TRBV4-1 to TRBJ1-1; 7 bases agree with TRBD1. The CDR3 runs to 21 residues. CDR1 and CDR2 from the germline V gene are MGHRA and YSYEKL. Trimming cost V 0 bases and J 0 bases; bases outside gene matches: 19. The CDR3 DNA reads as TGCGCCAGCAGCCAAGATGGGGGTCGAGCAGGGACCAGGGGGATGAACACTGAAGCTTTCTTT. Protein: CASSQDGGRAGTRGMNTEAFF.

This chain joins TRBV4-1 and TRBJ2-7; 8 bases align to TRBD2. The J segment lost 4 bases and the V segment lost 3 bases, leaving 5 bases of the junction unmatched. Per germline, CDR1 MGHRA and CDR2 YSYEKL. CDR3 size: 14 residues. As DNA, the CDR3 is TGCGCCAGCAGCCAGGCGGGACTAGGATACGAGCAGTACTTC. This sequence encodes CASSQAGLGYEQYF.

The V gene is TRBV11-2, the J gene TRBJ2-2; D unresolved. Germline V CDR1 and CDR2: SGHAT, FQNNGV. The CDR3 runs to 14 residues. Between the trimmed V and J ends, which lost 0 bases and 4 bases, there was a span of 6 bases. CDR3 sequence: CASSLDRVTGELFF. The CDR3 nucleotides read TGTGCCAGCAGCTTAGATCGAGTCACCGGGGAGCTGTTTTTT.

V usage is TRBV11-2 and J usage is TRBJ1-4; the match to TRBD1 covers 7 bases. The ends lost 3 bases at V and 6 bases at J; junction bases unmatched: 10. The CDR3 is made up of 16 amino acids. Germline values: CDR1 SGHAT, CDR2 FQNNGV. The CDR3 DNA reads TGTGCCAGCAGCTTGCGCCGCGACAGGGCTTATGAAAAACTGTTTTTT. As protein: CASSLRRDRAYEKLFF.

The V call is TRBV5-4, the J call TRBJ1-2; TRBD1 might be the D (5 bases). This CDR3 is 14 amino acids long. CDR1 SGHNT and CDR2 YYREEE come from the germline V gene (reference sequence). Trimming shortened V by 2 bases and J by 4 bases, and 12 bases separated the two germline ends. CDR3 residues: CASSFRQNSYGYTF. The CDR3 coding sequence is TGTGCCAGCAGCTTCCGACAGAACTCCTATGGCTACACCTTC.

The chain combines TRBV7-2 with TRBJ1-1; 8 bases map to TRBD1. CDR1 is SGHTA, CDR2 FQGNSA, per germline. V trimming: 3 bases; J trimming: 6 bases; junction bases outside the gene matches: 3. The CDR3 extends over 13 amino acids. The CDR3 region is CASSFDRGAEAFF. CDR3 in DNA: TGTGCCAGCAGCTTCGACAGGGGCGCTGAAGCTTTCTTT.

This chain joins TRBV9 and TRBJ2-5; no clear D gene. Trimming shortened V by 5 bases and J by 1 base, and 12 bases separated the two germline ends. The CDR3 totals 14 residues. The germline gives CDR1 SGDLS, CDR2 YYNGEE. For the CDR3, the DNA is TGTGCCAGCAGTTATACACAGTTCCAAGAGACCCAGTACTTC. This translates into CASSYTQFQETQYF.

The rearrangement joins TRBV7-2 to TRBJ2-1, with 8 bases lining up with TRBD1. The germline V gene has CDR1 SGHTA and CDR2 FQGNSA. J lost 12 bases, V lost 4 bases, and 5 bases had no gene match. This CDR3 is built from 12 residues. The CDR3 nucleotides read TGTGCCAGCAGCTCCAGACAGGGGTGGCAGTTCTTC. The encoded protein is CASSSRQGWQFF.

The rearrangement uses TRBV28 and TRBJ1-6; 7 bases are shared with TRBD1. With 6 bases clipped from V and 8 bases from J, the junction kept 7 bases outside the gene matches. Germline-derived CDR1 and CDR2 are MDHEN and SYDVKM. The CDR3 has 14 residues. The CDR3 protein is CASRSGTAYSPLHF. CDR3 nucleotides: TGTGCCAGCAGATCCGGGACAGCCTATTCACCCCTCCACTTT.

This rearrangement joins TRBV3-1 (or the pseudogene TRBV3-2) to TRBJ2-7, with 10 bases lining up with TRBD1. The germline V gene has CDR1 LGHDT and CDR2 YNNKEL (reference sequence). The J segment lost 5 bases and the V segment lost 11 bases, leaving 6 bases of the junction unmatched. The CDR3 covers 12 residues. The CDR3 coding sequence is TGTGCCTCCCGGGACAGGGGCCACGAGCAGTACTTC. Translation: CASRDRGHEQYF.

The chain joins TRBV11-2 to TRBJ1-2; no definite D call. This CDR3 spans 15 amino acids. V gave up 1 base and J gave up 3 bases, with 12 bases separating them. The germline V gene has CDR1 SGHAT and CDR2 FQNNGV. The CDR3 loop is CASSLGEASHYGYTF. The CDR3 nucleotides read TGTGCCAGCAGCTTAGGAGAGGCCAGTCACTATGGCTACACCTTC.

The rearrangement joins TRBV28 to TRBJ1-4; D gene ambiguous. Germline V gene lookup returns CDR1 MDHEN and CDR2 SYDVKM. The CDR3 contains 12 residues. V was clipped by 2 bases and J by 8 bases, with 6 bases between them. The CDR3 DNA follows: TGTGCCAGCAGTTTAGGAGGCGAAAAACTGTTTTTT. It encodes CASSLGGEKLFF.

The CDR3 here is CASSQGGQSYEAFF. CDR3 in DNA: TGCGCCAGCAGCCAAGGGGGACAGTCCTATGAAGCTTTCTTT. The genes are TRBV4-1 and TRBJ1-1; 7 nucleotides align to TRBD1. This CDR3 has 14 residues. After removal of 1 base from V and 7 bases from J, the junction contained 6 bases not matched to a gene. Germline V gene sequence: CDR1 MGHRA, CDR2 YSYEKL.

This clone was observed a single time. The chain couples TRBV27 to TRBJ1-1, with TRBD1 identical over 7 bases. CDR1 and CDR2 (germline): MNHEY, SMNVEV (reference sequence). Trimming took 2 bases from V and 3 from J; bases not matched to a gene: 9. This CDR3 contains 16 residues. The CDR3 nucleotides read TGTGCCAGCAGTTTACGAAAGGGACAGACTTACACTGAAGCTTTCTTT. It translates to CASSLRKGQTYTEAFF.

This clone was observed once. V usage is TRBV24-1 and J usage is TRBJ2-3, with TRBD2 matching over 7 bases. This CDR3 comprises 17 residues. Germline trimming cut 3 bases from V and 2 bases from J; bases unmatched to any gene: 10. CDR1 is KGHDR, CDR2 SFDVKD, per germline. The CDR3 loop reads CATSDVGGGSLTDTQYF. Written as DNA, the CDR3 is TGTGCCACCAGTGATGTGGGGGGGGGATCCCTCACAGATACGCAGTATTTT.

This clone was seen just once. The chain employs TRBV7-9 and TRBJ1-6, with 7 positions matching TRBD1. The CDR3 is 13 residues long. V was pared by 6 bases and J by 9 bases, with 5 bases of the junction left unmatched. Germline assignment: CDR1 SEHNR and CDR2 FQNEAQ (reference sequence). The CDR3 spells CASSTGEASPLHF. The CDR3 region has the DNA TGTGCCAGCAGTACAGGGGAGGCTTCACCCCTCCACTTT.

The rearrangement links TRBV25-1 to TRBJ1-2; TRBD1 matches at 8 bases. Germline V gene lookup returns CDR1 MGHDK and CDR2 SYGVNS. The junction had 8 bases not matched to a gene; V was cut back by 6 bases and J by 8 bases. The CDR3 extends over 13 amino acids. CDR3 bases: TGTGCCAGCAGAAAGGGGACAGGAAGAGGCTACACCTTC. Translating it yields CASRKGTGRGYTF.

The chain recombines TRBV6-5 with TRBJ1-1; no clear D. The CDR3 consists of 11 residues. Trimming pared 8 bases from V and 1 base from J, leaving 5 bases between. Germline CDR1 and CDR2: MNHEY and SVGAGI. CDR3 coding DNA: TGTGCCAGCCGGTCGAACACTGAAGCTTTCTTT. Translation: CASRSNTEAFF.

CDR3: CASSLSATGKNPPLHF. In nucleotides, the CDR3 is TGTGCCAGCAGCTTGTCGGCGACAGGGAAGAACCCACCCCTCCACTTT. The chain is built from TRBV5-5 and TRBJ1-6; 7 bases fit TRBD1. CDR3 size: 16 residues. After removal of 1 base from V and 11 bases from J, the junction contained 12 bases not matched to a gene. The germline gives CDR1 SGHKS, CDR2 YYEKEE (reference sequence). Supplemented by reference TRBV5-5 and TRBJ1-6, the full variable domain reads DAGVTQSPTHLIKTRGQQVTLRCSPISGHKSVSWYQQVLGQGPQFIFQYYEKEERGRGNFPDRFSARQFPNYSSELNVNALLLGDSALYLCASSLSATGKNPPLHFGNGTRLTVT.

This chain uses TRBV12-3 or TRBV12-4 with TRBJ2-1; D perhaps matches TRBD1 (6 bases). The CDR3 is made up of 11 amino acids. The V gene lost 9 bases and the J gene lost 10 bases, with 13 bases spanning the gap. As DNA, the CDR3 is TGTGCCAGTTCGAGGGGGAGCGAGCAGTTCTTC. Encoded protein: CASSRGSEQFF.

Here the CDR3 reads CAISGPGGNTIYF. The CDR3 DNA is TGTGCCATCAGTGGACCCGGGGGAAACACCATATATTTT. The chain has TRBV10-3 and TRBJ1-3; the D is unclear. Trimming took off 4 bases at V and 4 bases at J, with 8 bases between the two ends. Per germline, CDR1 ENHRY and CDR2 SYGVKD. This CDR3 has 13 residues.

With regard to this clone: The junction and the germline gene differ at one end; a read error may be behind it. The chain links TRBV7-7 to TRBJ2-2, with D perhaps matching TRBD1 (5 bases). Germline CDR1 and CDR2: SSHAT and FNYEAQ (reference sequence). CDR3 length: 15 amino acids. The CDR3 loop reads CASSSGQGFTGELFF. For the CDR3, the DNA is TGTGCTAGCAGCTCTGGGCAGGGTTTTACCGGGGAGCTGTTTTTT.

The chain joins TRBV3-1 (or the pseudogene TRBV3-2) to TRBJ2-1; TRBD2 matches at 7 bases. CDR1 is LGHDT, CDR2 YNNKEL, per germline (reference sequence). The CDR3 covers 17 residues. The trim removed 0 bases at V and 2 bases at J, leaving 7 bases unmatched. The CDR3 DNA is TGTGCCAGCAGCCAAGATCTGCAGCGGGGCACCTACAATGAGCAGTTCTTC. Amino acid sequence: CASSQDLQRGTYNEQFF.